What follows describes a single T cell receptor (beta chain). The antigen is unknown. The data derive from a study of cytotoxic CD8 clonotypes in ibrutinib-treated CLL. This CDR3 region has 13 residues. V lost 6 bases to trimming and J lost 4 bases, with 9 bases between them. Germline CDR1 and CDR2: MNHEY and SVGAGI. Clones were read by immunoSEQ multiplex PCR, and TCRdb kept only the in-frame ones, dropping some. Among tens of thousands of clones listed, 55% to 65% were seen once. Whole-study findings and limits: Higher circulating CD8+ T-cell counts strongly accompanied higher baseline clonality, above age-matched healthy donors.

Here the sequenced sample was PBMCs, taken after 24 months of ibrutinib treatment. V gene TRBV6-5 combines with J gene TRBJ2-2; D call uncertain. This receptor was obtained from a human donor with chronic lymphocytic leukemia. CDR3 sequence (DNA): TGTGCCAGCAGCGATCCAGTCACCGGGGAGCTGTTTTTT. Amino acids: CASSDPVTGELFF.